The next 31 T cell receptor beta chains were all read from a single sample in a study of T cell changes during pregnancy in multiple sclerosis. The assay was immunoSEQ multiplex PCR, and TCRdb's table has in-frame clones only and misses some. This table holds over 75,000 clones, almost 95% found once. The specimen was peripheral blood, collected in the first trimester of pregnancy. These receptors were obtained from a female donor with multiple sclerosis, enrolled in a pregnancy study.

CDR3 nucleotides: TGTGCCACCAGCAGAGATGTGGGCAGCTCCTACGAGCAGTACTTC. Its translation is CATSRDVGSSYEQYF. The rearrangement links TRBV15 to TRBJ2-7; D unclear. Germline V gives CDR1 LNHNV, CDR2 YYDKDF (reference sequence). The ends were cut back, 0 bases at V and 0 bases at J, with 9 bases in the middle. The CDR3 sequence is 15 residues long.

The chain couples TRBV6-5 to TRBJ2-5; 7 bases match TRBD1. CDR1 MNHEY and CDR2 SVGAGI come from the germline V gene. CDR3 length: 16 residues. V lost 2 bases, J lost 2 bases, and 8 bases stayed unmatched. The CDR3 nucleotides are TGTGCCAGCAGTTACCGAACCCCGGGACAGCAAGAGACCCAGTACTTC. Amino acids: CASSYRTPGQQETQYF.

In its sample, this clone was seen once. This chain's CDR3 is CASRDRLSGRGGYNEQFF. Written as DNA, the CDR3 is TGTGCCAGTCGGGATAGGCTTAGCGGGAGGGGGGGCTACAATGAGCAGTTCTTC. The gene calls are TRBV19 and TRBJ2-1, with TRBD2 matching 11 bases. Germline V gene sequence: CDR1 LNHDA, CDR2 SQIVND (reference sequence). V lost 8 bases and J lost 3; bases outside the gene matches: 15. The length of the CDR3 is 18 residues.

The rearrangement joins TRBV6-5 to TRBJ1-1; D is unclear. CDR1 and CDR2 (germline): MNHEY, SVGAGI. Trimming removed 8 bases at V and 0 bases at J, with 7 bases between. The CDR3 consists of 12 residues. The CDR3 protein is CASLSLNTEAFF. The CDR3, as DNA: TGTGCCAGCCTTAGTTTGAACACTGAAGCTTTCTTT.

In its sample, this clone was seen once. The CDR3 region is CASSIAPAGGYEQFF. CDR3 nucleotides: TGTGCCAGTAGTATAGCTCCAGCGGGAGGTTACGAGCAGTTCTTC. This chain joins TRBV19 and TRBJ2-1; 9 positions match TRBD2. The CDR3 covers 15 residues. The junction had 8 bases not matched to a gene; V was cut back by 1 base and J by 10 bases. The germline CDR1 and CDR2 sequences are LNHDA and SQIVND (reference sequence).

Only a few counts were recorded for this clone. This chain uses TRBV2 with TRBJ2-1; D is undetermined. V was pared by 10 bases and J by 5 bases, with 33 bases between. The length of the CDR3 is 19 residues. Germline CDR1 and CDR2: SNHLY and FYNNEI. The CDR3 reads CATLQVGARIIGTHNEQFF. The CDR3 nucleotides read TGTGCCACCCTACAAGTAGGAGCTAGAATAATAGGCACACACAATGAGCAGTTCTTC.

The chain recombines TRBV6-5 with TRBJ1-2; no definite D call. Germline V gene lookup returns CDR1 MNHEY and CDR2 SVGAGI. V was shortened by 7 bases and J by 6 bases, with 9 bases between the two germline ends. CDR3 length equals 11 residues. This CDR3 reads CASTGGDGYTF. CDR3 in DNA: TGTGCCAGCACTGGCGGGGATGGCTACACCTTC.

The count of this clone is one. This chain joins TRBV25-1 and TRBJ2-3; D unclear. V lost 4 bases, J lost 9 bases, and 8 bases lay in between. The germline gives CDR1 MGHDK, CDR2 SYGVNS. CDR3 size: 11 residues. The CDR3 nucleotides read TGTGCCAGCAGTGCAGTGGGCACGCAGTATTTT. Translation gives CASSAVGTQYF.

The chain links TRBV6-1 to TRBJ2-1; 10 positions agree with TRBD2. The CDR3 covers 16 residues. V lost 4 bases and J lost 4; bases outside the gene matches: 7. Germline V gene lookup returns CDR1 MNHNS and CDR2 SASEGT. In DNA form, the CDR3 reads TGTGCCAGCAGTGTAACCGGGACTAGCGAGTACAATGAGCAGTTCTTC. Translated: CASSVTGTSEYNEQFF.

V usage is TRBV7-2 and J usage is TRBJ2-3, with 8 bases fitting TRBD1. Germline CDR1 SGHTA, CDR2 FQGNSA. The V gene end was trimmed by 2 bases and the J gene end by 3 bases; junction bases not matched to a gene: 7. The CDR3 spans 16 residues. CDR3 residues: CASSLTGTGPTDTQYF. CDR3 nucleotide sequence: TGTGCCAGCAGCTTAACGGGGACAGGCCCAACAGATACGCAGTATTTT.

The CDR3 protein is CASREGETFHEQYF. The DNA for the CDR3 is TGTGCCAGCAGAGAGGGGGAGACCTTCCACGAGCAGTACTTC. V usage is TRBV6-5 and J usage is TRBJ2-7; D is perhaps TRBD1 (6 bases). Looked up from germline, CDR1 is MNHEY and CDR2 is SVGAGI. This CDR3 is 14 amino acids long. Trimming took off 6 bases at V and 5 bases at J, with 17 bases between the two ends.

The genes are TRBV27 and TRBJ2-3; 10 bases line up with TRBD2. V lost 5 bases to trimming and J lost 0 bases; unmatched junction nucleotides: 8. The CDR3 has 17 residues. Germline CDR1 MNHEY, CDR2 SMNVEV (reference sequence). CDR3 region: CASSQRLAGVSTDTQYF. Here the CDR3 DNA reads TGTGCCAGCAGTCAAAGACTAGCGGGCGTCAGCACAGATACGCAGTATTTT.

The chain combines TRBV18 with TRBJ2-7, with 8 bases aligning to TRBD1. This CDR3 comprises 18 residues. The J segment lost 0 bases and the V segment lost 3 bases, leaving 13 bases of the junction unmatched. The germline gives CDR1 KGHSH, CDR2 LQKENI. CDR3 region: CASSPLGPGQVSSYEQYF. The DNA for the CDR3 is TGTGCCAGCTCACCTTTAGGTCCGGGACAGGTCAGCTCCTACGAGCAGTACTTC.

Here the CDR3 DNA reads TGTGCCAGCAGTCCCCGACAGGGTAGCTCCTACGAGCAGTACTTC. Its protein is CASSPRQGSSYEQYF. The V gene is TRBV27, the J gene TRBJ2-7, with 7 bases fitting TRBD1. Germline V gene lookup returns CDR1 MNHEY and CDR2 SMNVEV (reference sequence). CDR3 length: 15 residues. Losses at the gene ends were 5 bases for V and 0 bases for J; bases not matched to a gene: 7.

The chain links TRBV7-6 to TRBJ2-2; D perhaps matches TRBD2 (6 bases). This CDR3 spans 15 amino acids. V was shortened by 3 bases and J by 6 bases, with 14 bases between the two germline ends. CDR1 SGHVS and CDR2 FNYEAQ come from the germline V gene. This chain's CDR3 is CASSLGGTSSGELFF. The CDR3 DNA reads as TGTGCCAGCAGCTTGGGGGGAACAAGTTCCGGGGAGCTGTTTTTT.

This CDR3 is CASSPLAGGVNEQFF. The DNA for the CDR3 is TGTGCCAGCAGCCCACTAGCGGGAGGGGTAAATGAGCAGTTCTTC. The chain joins TRBV7-8 to TRBJ2-1; 13 bases map to TRBD2. J was trimmed by 7 bases and V by 5 bases; bases with no gene match: 5. The CDR3 sequence is 15 residues long. Germline V CDR1 and CDR2: SGHVS, FQNEAQ.

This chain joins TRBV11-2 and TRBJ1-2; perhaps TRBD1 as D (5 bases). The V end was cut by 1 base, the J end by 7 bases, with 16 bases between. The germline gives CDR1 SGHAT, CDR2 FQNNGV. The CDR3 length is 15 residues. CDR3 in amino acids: CASSLARDRRGGYTF. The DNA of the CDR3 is TGTGCCAGCAGCTTAGCCAGAGATAGGAGGGGTGGCTACACCTTC.

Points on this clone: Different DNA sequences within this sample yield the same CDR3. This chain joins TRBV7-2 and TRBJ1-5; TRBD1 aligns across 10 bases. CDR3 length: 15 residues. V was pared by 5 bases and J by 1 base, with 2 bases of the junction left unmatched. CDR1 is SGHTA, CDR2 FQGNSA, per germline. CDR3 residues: CASSPGQGSNQPQHF. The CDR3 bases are TGTGCCAGCAGCCCGGGACAGGGGAGCAATCAGCCCCAGCATTTT.

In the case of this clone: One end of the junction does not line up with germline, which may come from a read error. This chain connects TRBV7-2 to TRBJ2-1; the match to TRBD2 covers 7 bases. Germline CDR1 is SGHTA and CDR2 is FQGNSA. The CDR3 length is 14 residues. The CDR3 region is CASSTYRDYDEQFF. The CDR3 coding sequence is TGTGCCAGCAGTACCTACCGGGACTACGATGAGCAGTTCTTC.

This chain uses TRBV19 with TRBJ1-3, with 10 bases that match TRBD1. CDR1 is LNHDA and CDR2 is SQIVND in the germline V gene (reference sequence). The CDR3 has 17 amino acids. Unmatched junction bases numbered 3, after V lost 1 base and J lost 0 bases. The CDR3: CASSIAGTGDSGNTIYF. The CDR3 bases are TGTGCCAGTAGTATAGCCGGGACAGGGGACTCTGGAAACACCATATATTTT.

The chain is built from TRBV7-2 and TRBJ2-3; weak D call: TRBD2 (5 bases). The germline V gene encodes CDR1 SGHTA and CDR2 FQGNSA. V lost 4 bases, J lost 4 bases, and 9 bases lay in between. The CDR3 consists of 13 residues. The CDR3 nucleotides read TGTGCCAGCAGCTACGGGATCGCAGATACGCAGTATTTT. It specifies CASSYGIADTQYF.

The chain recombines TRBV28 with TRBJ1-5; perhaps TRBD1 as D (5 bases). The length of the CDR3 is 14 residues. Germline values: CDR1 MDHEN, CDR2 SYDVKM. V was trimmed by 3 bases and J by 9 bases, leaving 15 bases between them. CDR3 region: CASSFSPQGGPQHF. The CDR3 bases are TGTGCCAGCAGTTTTAGCCCCCAGGGCGGGCCCCAGCATTTT.

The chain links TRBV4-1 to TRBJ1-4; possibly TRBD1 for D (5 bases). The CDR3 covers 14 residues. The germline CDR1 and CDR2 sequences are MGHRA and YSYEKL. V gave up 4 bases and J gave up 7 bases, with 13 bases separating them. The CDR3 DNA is TGCGCCAGCAGCCTGGGGGGGACCAGTGAAAAACTGTTTTTT. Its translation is CASSLGGTSEKLFF.

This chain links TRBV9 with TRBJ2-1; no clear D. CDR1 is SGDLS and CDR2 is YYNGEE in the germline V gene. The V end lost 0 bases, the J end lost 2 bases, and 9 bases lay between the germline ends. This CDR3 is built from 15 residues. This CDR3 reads CASSVGSVTYNEQFF. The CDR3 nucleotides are TGTGCCAGCAGCGTAGGCAGCGTAACCTACAATGAGCAGTTCTTC.

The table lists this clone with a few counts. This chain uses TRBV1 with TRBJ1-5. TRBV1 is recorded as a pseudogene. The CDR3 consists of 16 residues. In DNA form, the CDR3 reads TGCACCAGCAGCCAATTAAAAAAAGGAGAGAATCAGCCCCAGCATTTT. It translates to CTSSQLKKGENQPQHF.

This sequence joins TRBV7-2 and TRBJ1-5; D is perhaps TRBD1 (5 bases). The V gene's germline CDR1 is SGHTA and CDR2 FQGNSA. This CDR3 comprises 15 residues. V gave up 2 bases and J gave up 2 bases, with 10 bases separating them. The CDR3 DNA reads TGTGCCAGCAGCTTATATCAGGGCGGCAATCAGCCCCAGCATTTT. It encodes CASSLYQGGNQPQHF. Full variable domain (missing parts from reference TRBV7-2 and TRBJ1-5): GAGVSQSPSNKVTEKGKDVELRCDPISGHTALYWYRQSLGQGLEFLIYFQGNSAPDKSGLPSDRFSAERTGGSVSTLTIQRTQQEDSAVYLCASSLYQGGNQPQHFGDGTRLSIL.

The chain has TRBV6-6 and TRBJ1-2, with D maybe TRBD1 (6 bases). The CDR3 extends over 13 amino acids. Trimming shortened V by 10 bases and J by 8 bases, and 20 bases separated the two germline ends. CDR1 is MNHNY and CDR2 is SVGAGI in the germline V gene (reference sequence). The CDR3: CAISGQIGGGYTF. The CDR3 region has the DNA TGTGCCATCTCCGGACAGATCGGGGGGGGCTACACCTTC.

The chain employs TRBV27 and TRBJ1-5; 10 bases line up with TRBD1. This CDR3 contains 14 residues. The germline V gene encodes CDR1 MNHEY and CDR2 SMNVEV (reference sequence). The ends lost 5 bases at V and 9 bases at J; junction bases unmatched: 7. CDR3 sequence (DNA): TGTGCCAGCAGTCTTGGACAGGGGGGTTGGCCCCAGCATTTT. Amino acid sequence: CASSLGQGGWPQHF.

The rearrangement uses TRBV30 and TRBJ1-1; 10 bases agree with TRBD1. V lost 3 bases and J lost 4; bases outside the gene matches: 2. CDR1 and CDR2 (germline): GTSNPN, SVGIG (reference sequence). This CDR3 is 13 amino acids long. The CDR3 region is CAWRRDRGTEAFF. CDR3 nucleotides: TGTGCCTGGAGAAGGGACAGGGGCACTGAAGCTTTCTTT.

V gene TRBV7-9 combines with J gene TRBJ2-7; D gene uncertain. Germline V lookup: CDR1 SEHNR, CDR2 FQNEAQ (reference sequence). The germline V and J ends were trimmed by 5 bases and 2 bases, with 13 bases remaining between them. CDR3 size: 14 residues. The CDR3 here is CASSPARPTYEQYF. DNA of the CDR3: TGTGCCAGCAGCCCCGCGAGGCCTACCTACGAGCAGTACTTC.

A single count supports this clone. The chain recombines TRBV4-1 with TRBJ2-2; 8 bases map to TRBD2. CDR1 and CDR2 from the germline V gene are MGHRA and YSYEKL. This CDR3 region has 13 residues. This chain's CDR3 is CASGAPNTGELFF. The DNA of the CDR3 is TGCGCTAGCGGGGCCCCGAACACCGGGGAGCTGTTTTTT.